The 27 T cell receptor beta chains presented below share a single source sample, sequenced in a study of cytomegalovirus exposure and HLA in healthy donors. PCR was performed using 60 Vbeta and 13 Jbeta primers. The assay was immunoSEQ multiplex PCR, and TCRdb's table has in-frame clones only and misses some. Of approximately 160,000 clones in the sample, around 68% are singletons; the top ten hold less than 3.5%. Specimen: PBMCs. The receptor set was obtained from a middle-aged woman in good health and CMV-seropositive.

The CDR3 protein is CASSQLGQGGYEQYF. The CDR3 DNA is TGTGCCAGCAGCCAACTAGGACAGGGGGGTTACGAGCAGTACTTC. The chain is built from TRBV5-4 and TRBJ2-7; the match to TRBD1 covers 10 bases. This CDR3 comprises 15 residues. The ends lost 4 bases at V and 4 bases at J; junction bases unmatched: 8. Germline V lookup: CDR1 SGHNT, CDR2 YYREEE (reference sequence).

This chain uses TRBV5-1 with TRBJ2-5; 8 nucleotides align to TRBD2. Per germline, CDR1 SGHRS and CDR2 YFSETQ. This CDR3 region has 14 residues. Losses at the gene ends were 0 bases for V and 2 bases for J; bases not matched to a gene: 0. CDR3 region: CASSLAGGQETQYF. CDR3 in DNA: TGCGCCAGCAGCTTGGCGGGGGGGCAAGAGACCCAGTACTTC.

The chain links TRBV4-1 to TRBJ2-7; 11 bases match TRBD1. The CDR3 spans 15 residues. V was clipped by 5 bases and J by 4 bases; unmatched bases: 7. Germline V gene sequence: CDR1 MGHRA, CDR2 YSYEKL. CDR3 nucleotides: TGCGCCAGCAGCTTGGGACAGGGGGGTGTTTACGAGCAGTACTTC. Protein sequence: CASSLGQGGVYEQYF.

J is TRBJ1-2 and V is TRBV7-2, with 7 bases that match TRBD1. The CDR3 is made up of 15 amino acids. With 4 bases clipped from V and 6 bases from J, the junction kept 11 bases outside the gene matches. Germline V gives CDR1 SGHTA, CDR2 FQGNSA. The chain's CDR3 is CASSSMTGSWNGYTF. The CDR3 nucleotides read TGTGCCAGCAGCTCCATGACAGGGAGTTGGAATGGCTACACCTTC.

The chain combines TRBV4-1 with TRBJ2-2; D is ambiguous. From germline, CDR1 is MGHRA and CDR2 YSYEKL. This CDR3 region has 16 residues. V was pared by 4 bases and J by 7 bases, with 19 bases between. CDR3 residues: CASSPGPGILGGELFF. For the CDR3, the DNA is TGCGCCAGCAGCCCCGGCCCAGGAATCCTTGGCGGGGAGCTGTTTTTT.

This clone was seen more than once but under ten times. This chain joins TRBV6-5 and TRBJ1-5; 10 nucleotides align to TRBD1. The V gene end was trimmed by 0 bases and the J gene end by 8 bases; junction bases not matched to a gene: 4. Germline V gives CDR1 MNHEY, CDR2 SVGAGI. The CDR3 length is 15 residues. In DNA, the CDR3 is TGTGCCAGCAGTTACTCTGGACAGGGGGGCGAGCCCCAGCATTTT. Its protein is CASSYSGQGGEPQHF.

This clone was seen only once. V and J are TRBV5-4 and TRBJ2-7; 9 bases align to TRBD2. The CDR3 extends over 15 amino acids. Germline CDR1 SGHNT, CDR2 YYREEE (reference sequence). Unmatched junction bases numbered 9, after V lost 2 bases and J lost 6 bases. The CDR3 DNA reads as TGTGCCAGCAGCTTATTAGGCGGGAGGGCGTCCGAGCAGTACTTC. It translates to CASSLLGGRASEQYF.

The chain links TRBV6-5 to TRBJ1-2; D perhaps matches TRBD1 (6 bases). CDR3 length: 12 amino acids. Trimming removed 7 bases from V and 6 bases from J, with 12 bases in between. The germline CDR1 and CDR2 sequences are MNHEY and SVGAGI. CDR3 loop: CASTKGGDGYTF. The CDR3 coding sequence is TGTGCCAGCACCAAAGGGGGAGATGGCTACACCTTC.

The chain links TRBV4-1 to TRBJ2-7; TRBD2 might be the D (6 bases). V dropped 0 bases and J dropped 3 bases, with 15 bases sitting between them. The CDR3 contains 16 residues. Per germline, CDR1 MGHRA and CDR2 YSYEKL. The CDR3 here is CASSQDLGRGGYEQYF. DNA of the CDR3: TGCGCCAGCAGCCAAGATCTAGGGCGGGGTGGCTACGAGCAGTACTTC.

The CDR3 DNA sequence: TGTGCCAGCAGCCCTATTACTCTCGGAGCCGGGGAGCTGTTTTTT. Residues: CASSPITLGAGELFF. The chain joins TRBV7-2 to TRBJ2-2; D unclear. The CDR3 loop spans 15 amino acids. Per germline, CDR1 SGHTA and CDR2 FQGNSA. Trimming took off 5 bases at V and 6 bases at J, with 16 bases between the two ends.

V and J are TRBV9 and TRBJ1-4, with D possibly matching TRBD1 (6 bases). This CDR3 region has 16 residues. CDR1 SGDLS and CDR2 YYNGEE come from the germline V gene. Trimming cost V 3 bases and J 0 bases, with 12 bases left between them. Here the CDR3 reads CASSEGQTATNEKLFF. The CDR3 nucleotides read TGTGCCAGCAGCGAAGGACAGACGGCAACTAATGAAAAACTGTTTTTT.

The V call is TRBV28, the J call TRBJ2-5, with D maybe TRBD1 (6 bases). The germline V and J ends were trimmed by 2 bases and 1 base, with 8 bases remaining between them. This CDR3 region has 14 residues. CDR1 and CDR2 from the germline V gene are MDHEN and SYDVKM. CDR3 sequence (DNA): TGTGCCAGCAGTTTACCGACAGGCCAAGAGACCCAGTACTTC. Encoded protein: CASSLPTGQETQYF.

A remark on this clone: An end of the junction does not agree with germline; a read error may underlie this. The rearrangement uses TRBV6-5 and TRBJ1-2; 9 nucleotides agree with TRBD1. This CDR3 has 15 amino acids. CDR1 is MNHEY, CDR2 SVGAGI, per germline. The CDR3: CASSSRQGVSYGYPF. The CDR3 nucleotides are TGTGCCAGCAGCTCTCGACAGGGGGTTAGCTATGGCTACCCCTTC.

This rearrangement joins TRBV5-1 to TRBJ1-1; D is ambiguous. Germline V lookup: CDR1 SGHRS, CDR2 YFSETQ. The ends were cut back, 0 bases at V and 6 bases at J, with 18 bases in the middle. This CDR3 spans 16 amino acids. This CDR3 is CASSLATAADLSEAFF. The DNA of the CDR3 is TGCGCCAGCAGCTTGGCCACGGCGGCGGATTTGTCTGAAGCTTTCTTT.

The CDR3 here is CASSLVGGLSGNTIYF. CDR3 sequence (DNA): TGTGCCAGCAGCTTGGTTGGCGGCCTCTCTGGAAACACCATATATTTT. The gene calls are TRBV5-4 and TRBJ1-3, with unresolved D. Germline CDR1 is SGHNT and CDR2 is YYREEE (reference sequence). The CDR3 totals 16 residues. V dropped 0 bases and J dropped 0 bases, with 10 bases sitting between them.

This chain connects TRBV9 to TRBJ1-5, with D tentatively TRBD1 (5 bases). V was trimmed by 3 bases and J by 3 bases, leaving 13 bases between them. The CDR3 extends over 15 amino acids. The germline gives CDR1 SGDLS, CDR2 YYNGEE. CDR3 DNA sequence: TGTGCCAGCAGCGCCTCCGGGACTCTCAATCAGCCCCAGCATTTT. It specifies CASSASGTLNQPQHF.

The chain uses TRBV6-1 and TRBJ1-1; D is undetermined. The CDR3 consists of 12 residues. V lost 1 base, J lost 10 bases, and 10 bases lay in between. Germline values: CDR1 MNHNS, CDR2 SASEGT. Written as DNA, the CDR3 is TGTGCCAGCAGTGAAGGAATAGTTAGAGCTTTCTTT. Amino acid sequence: CASSEGIVRAFF.

This chain connects TRBV10-3 to TRBJ2-1; D remains ambiguous. V lost 4 bases to trimming and J lost 9 bases, with 7 bases between them. CDR3 length: 11 amino acids. Germline CDR1 reads ENHRY; CDR2 reads SYGVKD. The CDR3 DNA sequence: TGTGCCATCAGTGGGGCAGGTGAGCAGTTCTTC. This gives the protein CAISGAGEQFF.

The rearrangement joins TRBV7-6 to TRBJ1-5; 7 bases agree with TRBD1. CDR1 and CDR2 from the germline V gene are SGHVS and FNYEAQ. The CDR3 is made up of 13 amino acids. Trimming at V came to 8 bases and at J to 5 bases, leaving 6 bases not matched to a gene. CDR3 DNA: TGTGCCAGCTCGGACGACAGGGATCAGCCCCAGCATTTT. This sequence encodes CASSDDRDQPQHF. Variable domain in full (rest from reference TRBV7-6 and TRBJ1-5): GAGVSQSPRYKVTKRGQDVALRCDPISGHVSLYWYRQALGQGPEFLTYFNYEAQQDKSGLPNDRFSAERPEGSISTLTIQRTEQRDSAMYRCASSDDRDQPQHFGDGTRLSIL.

The rearrangement joins TRBV5-1 to TRBJ2-7, with TRBD2 matching 11 bases. This CDR3 contains 18 residues. After removal of 0 bases from V and 2 bases from J, the junction contained 10 bases not matched to a gene. Germline V gene data show CDR1 as SGHRS and CDR2 as YFSETQ. CDR3 DNA: TGCGCCAGCAGCTTGGATCCTAGCGGGAGGCACCAGGCCTACGAGCAGTACTTC. Amino acid sequence: CASSLDPSGRHQAYEQYF.

V gene TRBV4-3 combines with J gene TRBJ1-6; 10 nucleotides match TRBD1. Germline CDR1 LGHNA, CDR2 YSLEER. V shed 0 bases, J shed 7 bases, and the junction held 3 bases outside the gene matches. This CDR3 has 16 residues. As DNA, the CDR3 is TGCGCCAGCAGCCAAGATAGGGACAGGGGCAATTCACCCCTCCACTTT. Translation gives CASSQDRDRGNSPLHF.

The CDR3 DNA sequence: TGTGCCAGTTCGAGACAGGACCCCTACGAGCAGTACTTC. Protein product: CASSRQDPYEQYF. The chain is built from TRBV6-1 and TRBJ2-7; a possible D gene is TRBD1 (6 bases). The length of the CDR3 is 13 residues. The ends were cut back, 9 bases at V and 2 bases at J, with 14 bases in the middle. Germline CDR1 is MNHNS and CDR2 is SASEGT.

This clone was seen more than once but under ten times. Without the conserved terminal phenylalanine or tryptophan, this CDR3 likely stems from a read error. The DNA is omitted, as the CDR3 cannot be located on it reliably, and the CDR3 follows TCRdb's listing. The V call is TRBV9, the J call TRBJ2-7; the listed D gene, TRBD2, was not tested against the DNA. The CDR3 spans 9 amino acids, including both terminal residues. Germline CDR1 SGDLS, CDR2 YYNGEE. CDR3 amino acids: CASSPWTSI.

About this clone itself: One end of the junction does not line up with germline, which may come from a read error. The same CDR3 is also encoded by other DNA sequences in this sample. The chain couples TRBV9 to TRBJ2-1; D is perhaps TRBD2 (5 bases). This CDR3 has 17 residues. Germline V gives CDR1 SGDLS, CDR2 YYNGEE. Here the CDR3 reads CASSVDPGVSSYNEQFF. The CDR3 DNA follows: TGTGCCAGCAGCGTAGATCCCGGGGTCAGCTCCTACAACGAGCAGTTCTTC.

The chain recombines TRBV7-3 with TRBJ1-1, with D hard to call. This CDR3 has 15 amino acids. Germline CDR1 is SGHTA and CDR2 is FQGTGA. Trimming pared 1 base from V and 3 bases from J, leaving 12 bases between. The CDR3 here is CASSLMSTADTEAFF. CDR3 nucleotides: TGTGCCAGCAGCTTAATGTCCACGGCGGACACTGAAGCTTTCTTT.

This clone was counted between two and nine times. V is TRBV6-6 and J is TRBJ1-5, with 7 bases matching TRBD1. The germline V gene encodes CDR1 MNHNY and CDR2 SVGAGI (reference sequence). The CDR3 spans 13 residues. Losses at the gene ends were 7 bases for V and 5 bases for J; bases not matched to a gene: 5. The CDR3 reads CASNQGVYQPQHF. CDR3 sequence (DNA): TGTGCCAGCAACCAGGGGGTTTATCAGCCCCAGCATTTT.

This rearrangement joins TRBV7-2 to TRBJ2-3, with D maybe TRBD2 (5 bases). V shed 1 base and J shed 4 bases, with 6 bases lying between them. CDR3 size: 13 residues. Germline V CDR1 and CDR2: SGHTA, FQGNSA. CDR3 sequence: CASSLVRADTQYF. CDR3 nucleotide sequence: TGTGCCAGCAGCTTAGTGCGGGCAGATACGCAGTATTTT.